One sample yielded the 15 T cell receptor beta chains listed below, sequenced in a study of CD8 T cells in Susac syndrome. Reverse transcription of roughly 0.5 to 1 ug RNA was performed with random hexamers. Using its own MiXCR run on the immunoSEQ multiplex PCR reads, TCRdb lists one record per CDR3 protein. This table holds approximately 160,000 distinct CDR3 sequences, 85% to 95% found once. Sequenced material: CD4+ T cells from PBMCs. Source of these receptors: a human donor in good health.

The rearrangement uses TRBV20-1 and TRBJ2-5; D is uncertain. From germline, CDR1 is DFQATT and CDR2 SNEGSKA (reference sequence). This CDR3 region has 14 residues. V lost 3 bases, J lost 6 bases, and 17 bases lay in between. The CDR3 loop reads CSASPMLIRKTQYF. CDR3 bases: TGCAGTGCTAGCCCGATGCTGATTCGGAAGACCCAGTACTTC.

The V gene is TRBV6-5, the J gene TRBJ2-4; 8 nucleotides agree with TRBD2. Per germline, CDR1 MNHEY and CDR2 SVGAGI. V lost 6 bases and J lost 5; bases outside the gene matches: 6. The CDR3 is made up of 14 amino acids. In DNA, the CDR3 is TGTGCCAGCAGCGAGAGCGGGGGTCAAAACATTCAGTACTTC. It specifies CASSESGGQNIQYF.

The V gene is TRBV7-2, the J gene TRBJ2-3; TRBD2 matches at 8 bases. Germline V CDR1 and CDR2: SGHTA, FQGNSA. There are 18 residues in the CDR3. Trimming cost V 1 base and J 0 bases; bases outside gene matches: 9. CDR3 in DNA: TGTGCCAGCAGCTTAGAGGTGGTTAGCGGGGTGAGCACAGATACGCAGTATTTT. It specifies CASSLEVVSGVSTDTQYF. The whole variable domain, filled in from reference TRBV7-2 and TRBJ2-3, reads GAGVSQSPSNKVTEKGKDVELRCDPISGHTALYWYRQSLGQGLEFLIYFQGNSAPDKSGLPSDRFSAERTGGSVSTLTIQRTQQEDSAVYLCASSLEVVSGVSTDTQYFGPGTRLTVL.

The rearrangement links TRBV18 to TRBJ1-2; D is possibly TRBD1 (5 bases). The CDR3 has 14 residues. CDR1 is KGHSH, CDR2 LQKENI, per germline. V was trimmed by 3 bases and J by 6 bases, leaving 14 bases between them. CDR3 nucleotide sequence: TGTGCCAGCTCACCGAAGGGACGGCTGAATGGCTACACCTTC. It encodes CASSPKGRLNGYTF.

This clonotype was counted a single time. The CDR3 protein is CASSQSSGGPGAYEQYF. CDR3 DNA: TGTGCCAGCAGCCAATCTAGCGGGGGGCCAGGAGCCTACGAGCAGTACTTC. This chain uses TRBV3-1 with TRBJ2-7; TRBD2 agrees at 11 bases. The V and J ends lost 2 bases and 2 bases, in that order; junction bases with no gene match: 8. CDR3 size: 17 residues. Germline lookup yields CDR1 LGHDT and CDR2 YNNKEL (reference sequence).

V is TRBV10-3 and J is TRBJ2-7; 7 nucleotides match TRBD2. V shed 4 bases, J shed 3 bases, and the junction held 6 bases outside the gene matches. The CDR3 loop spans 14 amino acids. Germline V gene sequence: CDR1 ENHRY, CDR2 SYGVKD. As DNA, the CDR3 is TGTGCCATCAGTGCGGGGGACTATAACTACGAGCAGTACTTC. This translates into CAISAGDYNYEQYF.

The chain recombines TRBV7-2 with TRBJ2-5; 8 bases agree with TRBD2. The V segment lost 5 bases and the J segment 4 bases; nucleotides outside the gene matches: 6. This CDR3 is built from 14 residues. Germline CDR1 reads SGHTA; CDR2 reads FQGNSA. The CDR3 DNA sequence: TGTGCCAGCAGCCGCGGTGCGGGGGGAGAGACCCAGTACTTC. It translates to CASSRGAGGETQYF.

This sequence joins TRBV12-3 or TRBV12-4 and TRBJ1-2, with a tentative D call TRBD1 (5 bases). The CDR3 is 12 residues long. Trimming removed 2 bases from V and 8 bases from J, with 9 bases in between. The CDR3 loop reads CASSLRGAGYTF. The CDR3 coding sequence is TGTGCCAGCAGTTTAAGAGGGGCCGGCTACACCTTC.

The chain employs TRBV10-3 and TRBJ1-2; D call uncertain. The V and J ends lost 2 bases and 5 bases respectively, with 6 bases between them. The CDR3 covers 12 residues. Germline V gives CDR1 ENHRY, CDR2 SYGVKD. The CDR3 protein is CAISEGGYGYTF. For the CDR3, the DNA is TGTGCCATCAGTGAGGGAGGGTATGGCTACACCTTC.

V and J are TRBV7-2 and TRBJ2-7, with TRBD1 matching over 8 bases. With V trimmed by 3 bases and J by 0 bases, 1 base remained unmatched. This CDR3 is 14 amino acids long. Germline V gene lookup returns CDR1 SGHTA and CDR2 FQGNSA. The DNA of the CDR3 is TGTGCCAGCAGCTTTGACAGGGGCTCCTACGAGCAGTACTTC. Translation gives CASSFDRGSYEQYF.

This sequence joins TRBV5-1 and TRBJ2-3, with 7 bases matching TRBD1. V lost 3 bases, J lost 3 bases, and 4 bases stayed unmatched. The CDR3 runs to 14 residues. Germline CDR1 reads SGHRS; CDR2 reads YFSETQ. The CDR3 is CASSSGQETDTQYF. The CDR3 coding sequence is TGCGCCAGCAGCTCTGGACAGGAGACAGATACGCAGTATTTT.

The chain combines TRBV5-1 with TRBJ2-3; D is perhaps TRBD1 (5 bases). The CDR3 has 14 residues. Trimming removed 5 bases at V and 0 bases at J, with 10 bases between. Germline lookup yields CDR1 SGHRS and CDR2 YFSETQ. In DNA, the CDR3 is TGCGCCAGCAGATTGACAGAGAGCACAGATACGCAGTATTTT. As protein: CASRLTESTDTQYF.

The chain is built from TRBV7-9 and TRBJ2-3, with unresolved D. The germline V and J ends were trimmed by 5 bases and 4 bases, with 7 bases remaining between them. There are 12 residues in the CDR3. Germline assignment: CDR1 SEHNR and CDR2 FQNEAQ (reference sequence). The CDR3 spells CASSQISDTQYF. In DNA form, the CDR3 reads TGTGCCAGCAGCCAAATTTCAGATACGCAGTATTTT.

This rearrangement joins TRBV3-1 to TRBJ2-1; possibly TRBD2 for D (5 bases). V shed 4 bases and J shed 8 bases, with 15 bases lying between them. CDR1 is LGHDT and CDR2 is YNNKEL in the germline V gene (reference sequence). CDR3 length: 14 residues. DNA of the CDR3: TGTGCCAGCAGCCCTCGACTACGGGTGGATGAGCAGTTCTTC. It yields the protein CASSPRLRVDEQFF.

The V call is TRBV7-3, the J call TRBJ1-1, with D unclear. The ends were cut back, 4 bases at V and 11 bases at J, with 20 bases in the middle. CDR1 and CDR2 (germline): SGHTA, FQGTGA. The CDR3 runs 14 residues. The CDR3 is CASSYPGGGIWAFF. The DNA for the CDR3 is TGTGCCAGCAGCTACCCCGGCGGCGGGATATGGGCTTTCTTT. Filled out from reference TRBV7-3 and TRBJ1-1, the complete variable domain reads GAGVSQTPSNKVTEKGKYVELRCDPISGHTALYWYRQSLGQGPEFLIYFQGTGAADDSGLPNDRFFAVRPEGSVSTLKIQRTERGDSAVYLCASSYPGGGIWAFFGQGTRLTVV.